The source of this T cell receptor (beta chain) is a study of blood T cell repertoires in COVID-19. On the study more broadly: Donors in the United States, Italy and Spain gave samples during acute or convalescent COVID-19. The cDNA or gDNA used as material had been derived from T cells, B-cell-depleted T cells, or PBMCs.

In the authors' workflow: Reference gene primer amplification in the assay estimated nucleated cell counts. The data were produced by immunoSEQ multiplex PCR, yet TCRdb's version contains in-frame clones alone and is incomplete. That table is the source of V, J and clone size, and D and trimming were worked out from the DNA. Of 40,000 to 50,000 clones in the sample, about four fifths are singletons; the top ten hold approximately 43%. This clone has only one observation. Trimming shortened V by 7 bases and J by 4 bases, and 13 bases separated the two germline ends. CDR3 length: 14 amino acids. The germline V gene has CDR1 SNHLY and CDR2 FYNNEI.

Sequencing input: peripheral blood. This chain links TRBV2 with TRBJ2-2; a weak D match, TRBD2 (6 bases). The clonotype originates from a woman aged 80 or older with acute or convalescent COVID-19. This CDR3 is CASNPTRSTGELFF. The CDR3 DNA follows: TGTGCCAGCAACCCGACTAGATCCACCGGGGAGCTGTTTTTT.